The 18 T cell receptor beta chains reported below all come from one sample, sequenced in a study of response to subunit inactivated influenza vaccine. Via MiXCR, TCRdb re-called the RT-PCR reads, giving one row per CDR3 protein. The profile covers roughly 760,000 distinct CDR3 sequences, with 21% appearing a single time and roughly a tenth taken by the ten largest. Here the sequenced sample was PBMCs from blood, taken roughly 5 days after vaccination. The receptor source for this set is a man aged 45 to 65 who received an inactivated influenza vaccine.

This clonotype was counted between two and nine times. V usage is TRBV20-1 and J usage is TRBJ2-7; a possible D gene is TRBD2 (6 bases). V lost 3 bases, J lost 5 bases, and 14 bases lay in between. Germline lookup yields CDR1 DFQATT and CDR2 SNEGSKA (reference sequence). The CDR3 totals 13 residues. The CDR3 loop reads CSASGRELHEQYF. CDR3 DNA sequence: TGCAGTGCTAGCGGTCGGGAGTTACACGAGCAGTACTTC.

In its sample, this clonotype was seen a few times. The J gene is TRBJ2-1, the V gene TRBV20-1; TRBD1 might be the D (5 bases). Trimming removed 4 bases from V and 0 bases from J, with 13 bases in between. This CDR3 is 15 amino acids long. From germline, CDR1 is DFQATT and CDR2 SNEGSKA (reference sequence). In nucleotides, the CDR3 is TGCAGTGCTATCCTAGGGGCCTTCTCCTACAATGAGCAGTTCTTC. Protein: CSAILGAFSYNEQFF.

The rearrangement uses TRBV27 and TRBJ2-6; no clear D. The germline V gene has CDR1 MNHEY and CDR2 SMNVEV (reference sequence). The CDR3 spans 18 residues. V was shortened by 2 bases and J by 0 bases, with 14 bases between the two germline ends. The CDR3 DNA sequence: TGTGCCAGCAGTTTACGGGCAGGATCAAGCTCTGGGGCCAACGTCCTGACTTTC. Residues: CASSLRAGSSSGANVLTF.

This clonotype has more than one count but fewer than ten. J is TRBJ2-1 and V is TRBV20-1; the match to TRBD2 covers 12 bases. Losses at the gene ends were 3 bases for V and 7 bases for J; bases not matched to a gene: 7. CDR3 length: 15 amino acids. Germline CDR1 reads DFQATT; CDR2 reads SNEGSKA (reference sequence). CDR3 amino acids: CSASRLAGESNEQFF. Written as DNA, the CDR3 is TGCAGTGCTAGTAGACTAGCGGGAGAGAGTAATGAGCAGTTCTTC.

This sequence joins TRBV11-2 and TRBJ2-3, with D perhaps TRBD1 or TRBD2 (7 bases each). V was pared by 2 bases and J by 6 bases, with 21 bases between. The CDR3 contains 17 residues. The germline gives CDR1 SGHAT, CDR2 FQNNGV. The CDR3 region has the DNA TGTGCCAGCAGCTTAAAGGGGGCCGGACTAGGGGTTGATACGCAGTATTTT. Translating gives CASSLKGAGLGVDTQYF.

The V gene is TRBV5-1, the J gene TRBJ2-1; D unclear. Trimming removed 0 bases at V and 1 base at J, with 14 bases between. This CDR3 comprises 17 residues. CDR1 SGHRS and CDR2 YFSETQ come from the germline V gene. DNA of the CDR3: TGCGCCAGCAGCTTGGGGTACGATCACCGTTCCTACAATGAGCAGTTCTTC. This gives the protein CASSLGYDHRSYNEQFF.

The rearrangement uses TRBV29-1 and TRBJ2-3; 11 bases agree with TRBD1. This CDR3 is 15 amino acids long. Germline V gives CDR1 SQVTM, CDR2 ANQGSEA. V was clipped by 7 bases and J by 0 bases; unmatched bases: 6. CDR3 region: CSAGTGGESTDTQYF. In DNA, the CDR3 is TGCAGCGCTGGGACAGGGGGGGAAAGCACAGATACGCAGTATTTT.

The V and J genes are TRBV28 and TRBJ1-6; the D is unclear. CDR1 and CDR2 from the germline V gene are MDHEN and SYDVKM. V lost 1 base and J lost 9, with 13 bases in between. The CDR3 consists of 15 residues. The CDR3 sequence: CASSLSISQSSPLHF. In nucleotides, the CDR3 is TGTGCCAGCAGTTTATCGATCTCGCAGAGTTCACCCCTCCACTTT.

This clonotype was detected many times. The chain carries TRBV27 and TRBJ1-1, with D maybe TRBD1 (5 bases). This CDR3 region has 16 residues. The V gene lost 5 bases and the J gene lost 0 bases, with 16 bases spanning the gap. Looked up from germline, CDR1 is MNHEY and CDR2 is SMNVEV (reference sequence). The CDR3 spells CASSQGLSDLNTEAFF. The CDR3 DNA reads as TGTGCCAGCAGTCAGGGACTATCCGATCTGAACACTGAAGCTTTCTTT.

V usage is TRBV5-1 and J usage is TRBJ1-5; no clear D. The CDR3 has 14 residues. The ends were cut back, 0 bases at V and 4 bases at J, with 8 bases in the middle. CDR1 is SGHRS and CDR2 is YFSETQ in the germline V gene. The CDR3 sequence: CASSLGSANQPQHF. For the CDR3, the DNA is TGCGCCAGCAGCTTGGGCTCCGCTAATCAGCCCCAGCATTTT.

The CDR3 bases are TGTGCCAGCAGAGGATACGGTGTCGGGACATTATCCTACGAGCAGTACTTC. This sequence encodes CASRGYGVGTLSYEQYF. This rearrangement joins TRBV6-1 to TRBJ2-7, with D perhaps TRBD1 (6 bases). There are 17 residues in the CDR3. The germline V and J ends were trimmed by 6 bases and 1 base, with 22 bases remaining between them. Germline lookup yields CDR1 MNHNS and CDR2 SASEGT.

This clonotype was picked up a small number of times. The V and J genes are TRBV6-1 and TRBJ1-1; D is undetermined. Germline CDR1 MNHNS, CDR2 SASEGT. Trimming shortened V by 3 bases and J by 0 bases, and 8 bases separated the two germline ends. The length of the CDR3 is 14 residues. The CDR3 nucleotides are TGTGCCAGCAGTGATCGCCATATGAACACTGAAGCTTTCTTT. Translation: CASSDRHMNTEAFF.

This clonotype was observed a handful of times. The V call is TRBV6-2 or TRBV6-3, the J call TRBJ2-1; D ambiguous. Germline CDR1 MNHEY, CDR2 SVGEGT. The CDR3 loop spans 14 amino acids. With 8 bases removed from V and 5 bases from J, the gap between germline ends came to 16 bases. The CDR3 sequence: CASGEWGTDNEQFF. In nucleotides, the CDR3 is TGTGCCAGCGGGGAATGGGGTACTGACAATGAGCAGTTCTTC.

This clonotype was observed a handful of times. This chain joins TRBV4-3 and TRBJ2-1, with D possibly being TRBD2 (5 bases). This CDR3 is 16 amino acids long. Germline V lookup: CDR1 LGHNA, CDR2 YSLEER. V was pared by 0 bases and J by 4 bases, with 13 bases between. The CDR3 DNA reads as TGCGCCAGCAGCCAAGATACTAGACAAACTTACAATGAGCAGTTCTTC. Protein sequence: CASSQDTRQTYNEQFF.

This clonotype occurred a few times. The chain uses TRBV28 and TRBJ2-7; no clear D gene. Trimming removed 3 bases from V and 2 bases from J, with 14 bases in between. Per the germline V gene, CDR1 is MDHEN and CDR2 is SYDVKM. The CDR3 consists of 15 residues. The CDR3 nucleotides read TGTGCCAGCAGTTTTGTGGGGAACCCAACCTACGAGCAGTACTTC. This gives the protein CASSFVGNPTYEQYF.

The CDR3 DNA sequence: TGTGCCAGCAGTTACAGGACGTCGGGGGTGAACACTGAAGCTTTCTTT. Amino acids: CASSYRTSGVNTEAFF. V usage is TRBV6-5 and J usage is TRBJ1-1, with a possible D match to TRBD1 (5 bases). The V gene's germline CDR1 is MNHEY and CDR2 SVGAGI. Trimming stripped 2 bases from V and 0 bases from J, with 13 bases between. The CDR3 is 16 residues long.

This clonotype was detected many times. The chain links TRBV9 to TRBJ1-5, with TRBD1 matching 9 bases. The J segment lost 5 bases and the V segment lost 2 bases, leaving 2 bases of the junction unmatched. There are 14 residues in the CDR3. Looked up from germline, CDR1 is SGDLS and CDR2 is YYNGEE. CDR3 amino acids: CASSVGQGDQPQHF. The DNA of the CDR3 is TGTGCCAGCAGCGTGGGACAGGGAGATCAGCCCCAGCATTTT. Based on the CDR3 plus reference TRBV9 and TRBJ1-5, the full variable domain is DSGVTQTPKHLITATGQRVTLRCSPRSGDLSVYWYQQSLDQGLQFLIQYYNGEERAKGNILERFSAQQFPDLHSELNLSSLELGDSALYFCASSVGQGDQPQHFGDGTRLSIL.

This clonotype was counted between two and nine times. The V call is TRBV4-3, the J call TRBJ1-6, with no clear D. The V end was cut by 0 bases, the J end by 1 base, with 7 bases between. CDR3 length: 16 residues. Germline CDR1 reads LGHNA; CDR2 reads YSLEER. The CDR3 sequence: CASSQDWDSYNSPLHF. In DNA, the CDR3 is TGCGCCAGCAGCCAAGATTGGGATTCCTATAATTCACCCCTCCACTTT.